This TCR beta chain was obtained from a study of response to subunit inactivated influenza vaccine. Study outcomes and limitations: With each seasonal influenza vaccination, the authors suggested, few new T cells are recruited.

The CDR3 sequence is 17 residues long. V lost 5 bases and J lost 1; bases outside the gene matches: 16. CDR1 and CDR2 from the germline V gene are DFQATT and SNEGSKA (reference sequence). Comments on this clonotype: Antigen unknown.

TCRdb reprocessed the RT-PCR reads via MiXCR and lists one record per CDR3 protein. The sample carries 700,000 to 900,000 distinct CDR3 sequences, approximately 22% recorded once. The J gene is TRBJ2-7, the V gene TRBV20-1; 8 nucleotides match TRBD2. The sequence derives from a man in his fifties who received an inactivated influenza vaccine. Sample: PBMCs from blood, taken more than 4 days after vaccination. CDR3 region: CSARRTGGPRSSYEQYF. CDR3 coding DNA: TGCAGTGCTCGCCGAACGGGAGGGCCTCGGTCATCCTACGAGCAGTACTTC.